The clone carrying this TCR beta chain was counted only a few times. The TCR cDNA carried a universal primer site and UMIs from 5'RACE template switching. TCRdb re-called the 5' RACE reads with MiXCR, one entry per CDR3 protein. This table has a few hundred thousand distinct CDR3 sequences, around 6.8% appearing once. The sample comes from a study of T cells after yellow fever vaccination. CDR3 length equals 15 residues. Trimming cost V 7 bases and J 7 bases; bases outside gene matches: 9. From germline, CDR1 is MNHNS and CDR2 SASEGT. The source is a young man who received the YFV17D yellow fever vaccine. The gene calls are TRBV6-1 and TRBJ2-3, with 12 bases fitting TRBD2. The sample in question was PBMCs, obtained around 45 days after the first yellow fever vaccination. The CDR3 DNA follows: TGTGCCAGCACCACTAGCGGGGGGCGGGGAAATACGCAGTATTTT. It yields the protein CASTTSGGRGNTQYF.